This T cell receptor beta chain was observed in a study of blood T cell repertoires in COVID-19 (dated by TCRdb to about 2020). Regarding the study in general: Samples from collaborators originated in the United States, Italy and Spain and spanned both the acute and convalescent phases of COVID-19. The material from the prospective study consisted of cDNA or gDNA derived from T cells, B-cell-depleted T cells, or PBMCs. Subjects who had been exposed to COVID-19, were actively infected with it, or had recovered from it provided the deeply sampled blood TCRbeta repertoires that made up the dataset. The repertoires were released in a freely available public database meant as a resource for research on the immune response to SARS-CoV-2. The samples were drawn from the first 160 participants of the ongoing ImmuneRACE study and from over 950 subjects provided by 6 global collaborators. The sample metadata nearly always contained a de-identified subject ID, COVID-19 status, age in years and sex. Where available, HLA class I and class II types were taken from metadata supplied by the sample provider and were not determined by assay-based typing. The paper as a whole reports these results and caveats: Clinical and demographic metadata were provided uncurated, with the amount varying by source and participant.

The immunoSEQ Assay, a bias-controlled multiplex PCR, was used to amplify TCRbeta CDR3 regions from genomic DNA. The original methods were these. The number of nucleated cells in each sample was estimated by amplification of reference gene primers within the assay. To quantify the absolute abundance of each unique TCRbeta CDR3 rearrangement, sequence reads were collapsed and filtered. For each sample, productive Simpson clonality was calculated as the square root of Simpson's diversity index over productive rearrangements. This immuneACCESS table, as held by TCRdb, lists in-frame sequences with V and J called but not all clones. Of the missing ones, under half trace to an unresolved V gene in checked studies; the others have no known cause. D and trimming come from the DNA, and the V and J calls and clone size come from that table. In all, the sample holds under 95,000 clones, and over 75% of those were seen once. Of the sample, 9.6% is held by the ten largest clones.

V has 0 bases trimmed and J has 6 bases trimmed; junction bases matching no gene number 9. The CDR3 covers 16 residues, taking in both the cysteine and the phenylalanine. Of all the DNA, just the CDR3 is kept, 48 bases in frame from base 1. In the germline V gene, CDR1 corresponds to SGDLS and CDR2 to YYNGEE. Notes on this clone: The antigen this receptor binds is unknown. Nothing much larger sits one base from this clone, and base qualities are not available.

One collaborating source in Seattle enrolled patients while the patients were actively infected and followed the patients over time throughout the course of disease. The collaborating institutions used their own protocols to collect whole blood in K2EDTA tubes. For TCRbeta analysis, collaborator samples were shipped as frozen whole blood, as isolated PBMCs, or as DNA extracted from either sample type. The chain is made from TRBV9 and TRBJ2-1, with TRBD2 matching 7 junction bases. The TCR was taken from a man aged 45-65 years with COVID-19, enrolled during active disease. The specimen sequenced was peripheral blood. Here the CDR3 is given as CASSVVPGRGVNEQFF. Read as DNA, the sequence is TGTGCCAGCAGCGTAGTCCCCGGTCGGGGGGTCAATGAGCAGTTCTTC.